This entry concerns a single TCR beta chain. This CDR3 is built from 16 residues. The J segment lost 0 bases and the V segment lost 1 base, leaving 5 bases of the junction unmatched. Germline V CDR1 and CDR2: SGHVS, FQNEAQ. Data came from immunoSEQ multiplex PCR; TCRdb stores just in-frame clones and leaves some out. This sample has some 90,000 clones, with more than 80% found just once. The source of the sample is a study of T cells after somatic rescue of genetic block. The sequence was obtained from a woman between 18 and 29 years old. The sequencing sample was made of peripheral blood mononuclear cells (PBMCs). The V gene is TRBV7-8, the J gene TRBJ2-7; 8 bases are shared with TRBD2. The CDR3 DNA follows: TGTGCCAGCAGCTTAGTTTTAGCGGGAATCTCCTACGAGCAGTACTTC. It specifies CASSLVLAGISYEQYF.